Below are 17 T cell receptor beta chains sequenced from a single sample in a study of blood T cell repertoires in COVID-19. Method: immunoSEQ multiplex PCR; TCRdb's copy keeps in-frame clones and lacks some. The table records about 180,000 clones, 88% of them present only once. Source material: PBMCs or T cells enriched from blood (not recorded which). These receptors came from a woman in her late teens or twenties who had recovered from COVID-19.

The CDR3 protein is CASSSQNRAEAFF. The CDR3 DNA is TGTGCCAGCAGCTCCCAGAACAGGGCTGAAGCTTTCTTT. The chain carries TRBV11-2 and TRBJ1-1; D might be TRBD1 (6 bases). This CDR3 spans 13 amino acids. Trimming took off 4 bases at V and 6 bases at J, with 12 bases between the two ends. Germline assignment: CDR1 SGHAT and CDR2 FQNNGV.

The chain combines TRBV4-3 with TRBJ2-7; 8 bases fit TRBD1. With V trimmed by 4 bases and J by 1 base, 9 bases remained unmatched. This CDR3 comprises 16 residues. Germline lookup yields CDR1 LGHNA and CDR2 YSLEER. CDR3 nucleotide sequence: TGCGCCAGCAGCCCTAGGAGTGGGGACAGGTCCTACGAGCAGTACTTC. Its translation: CASSPRSGDRSYEQYF.

Only one count was recorded for this clone. The gene calls are TRBV9 and TRBJ1-2; D ambiguous. The CDR3 runs 12 residues. CDR1 is SGDLS, CDR2 YYNGEE, per germline. V was trimmed by 3 bases and J by 1 base, leaving 4 bases between them. The CDR3 sequence is CASSASNYGYTF. For the CDR3, the DNA is TGTGCCAGCAGCGCCAGTAACTATGGCTACACCTTC.

This clone has just one count. The chain has TRBV3-1 (or the pseudogene TRBV3-2) and TRBJ2-7; D perhaps matches TRBD1 (6 bases). With 5 bases removed from V and 7 bases from J, the gap between germline ends came to 24 bases. The CDR3 is 16 residues long. From germline, CDR1 is LGHDT and CDR2 YNNKEL (reference sequence). The CDR3 sequence: CASSDIQGRSAREQYF. DNA for the CDR3: TGTGCCAGCAGCGATATACAGGGTCGCTCCGCTCGGGAGCAGTACTTC.

The chain joins TRBV11-2 to TRBJ1-6; no clear D. V dropped 2 bases and J dropped 7 bases, with 12 bases sitting between them. Germline lookup yields CDR1 SGHAT and CDR2 FQNNGV. This CDR3 has 15 amino acids. The CDR3 DNA reads as TGTGCCAGCAGCTTATCTGTTCGGGGAAATTCACCCCTCCACTTT. Its translation is CASSLSVRGNSPLHF.

This clone was detected once. The CDR3 sequence is CASSYSIVVFGYNEQFF. In DNA form, the CDR3 reads TGTGCCAGCAGTTACTCGATTGTGGTTTTCGGTTACAATGAGCAGTTCTTC. The rearrangement links TRBV6-2 or TRBV6-3 to TRBJ2-1; D not certain. The CDR3 has 17 residues. V was trimmed by 0 bases and J by 4 bases, leaving 16 bases between them. Germline assignment: CDR1 MNHEY and CDR2 SVGEGT.

About this clone itself: At the DNA level, this CDR3 is encoded by other sequences in the same sample as well. This sequence joins TRBV12-3 or TRBV12-4 and TRBJ2-7; D unresolved. The CDR3 has 13 amino acids. Trimming pared 1 base from V and 3 bases from J, leaving 7 bases between. The CDR3 nucleotides are TGTGCCAGCAGTTTAGGCGGCAGCTACGAGCAGTACTTC. Translated, it gives CASSLGGSYEQYF.

This clone was found a few times. The V and J genes are TRBV4-3 and TRBJ1-1; D may be TRBD1 (5 bases). This CDR3 is 14 amino acids long. The ends were cut back, 1 base at V and 6 bases at J, with 12 bases in the middle. Germline CDR1 reads LGHNA; CDR2 reads YSLEER. The CDR3 DNA sequence: TGCGCCAGCAGCCAAGCTGCAGGGCGGCCTGAAGCTTTCTTT. Encoded protein: CASSQAAGRPEAFF.

This clone was seen a single time. This rearrangement joins TRBV6-9 to TRBJ2-7; the D gene is possibly TRBD1 (6 bases). This CDR3 has 13 amino acids. Germline values: CDR1 MNHGY, CDR2 SVAAGI. The V end was cut by 2 bases, the J end by 4 bases, with 9 bases between. CDR3 nucleotides: TGTGCCAGCAGTTATCGGACAGTTTACGAGCAGTACTTC. Translation gives CASSYRTVYEQYF.

The J gene is TRBJ1-1, the V gene TRBV7-2; TRBD1 is a possible D gene (5 bases). CDR1 and CDR2 from the germline V gene are SGHTA and FQGNSA. V was pared by 4 bases and J by 4 bases, with 13 bases between. The CDR3 covers 14 residues. CDR3 protein: CASSSPSGSTEAFF. In DNA form, the CDR3 reads TGTGCCAGCAGCTCGCCATCAGGGTCCACTGAAGCTTTCTTT.

The chain recombines TRBV1 with TRBJ1-5; the table assigns TRBD1, which was not confirmed against the DNA. TRBV1 is tagged as a pseudogene. The CDR3 consists of 15 residues. The CDR3 DNA follows: TGCACCAGCAGCCATGTTGAACAGGGAAATCAGCCCCAGCATTTT. Translation gives CTSSHVEQGNQPQHF.

The chain links TRBV19 to TRBJ1-1; D remains ambiguous. Germline CDR1 and CDR2: LNHDA and SQIVND (reference sequence). This CDR3 is built from 16 residues. Trimming took 1 base from V and 0 from J, leaving 12 bases between them. Here the CDR3 reads CASSIALGSLNTEAFF. CDR3 DNA: TGTGCCAGTAGTATAGCGTTGGGCAGCTTGAACACTGAAGCTTTCTTT.

The rearrangement links TRBV24-1 to TRBJ2-1; no reliable D call. The CDR3 covers 14 residues. Germline V gene data show CDR1 as KGHDR and CDR2 as SFDVKD. Trimming cost V 0 bases and J 10 bases, with 12 bases left between them. The CDR3 DNA sequence: TGTGCCACCAGTGATTTGCTTTTTTCCGGGGAGCAGTTCTTC. Translating it yields CATSDLLFSGEQFF.

This clone appeared once. J is TRBJ1-2 and V is TRBV2; 7 nucleotides line up with TRBD1. CDR1 SNHLY and CDR2 FYNNEI come from the germline V gene. The CDR3 totals 13 residues. The V segment lost 3 bases and the J segment 5 bases; nucleotides outside the gene matches: 3. The CDR3 region has the DNA TGTGCCAGCAGTGATGACAGGGTTTATGGCTACACCTTC. Amino acids: CASSDDRVYGYTF.

This sequence joins TRBV10-3 and TRBJ2-1, with D unclear. CDR1 and CDR2 (germline): ENHRY, SYGVKD. V was cut by 4 bases and J by 0 bases, with 13 bases left in between. The CDR3 contains 16 residues. CDR3 nucleotides: TGTGCCATCAGTGTAACCCCCCCCAGCTCCTACAATGAGCAGTTCTTC. This codes for CAISVTPPSSYNEQFF.

The rearrangement links TRBV5-4 to TRBJ2-7; a possible D gene is TRBD1 (5 bases). Germline V CDR1 and CDR2: SGHNT, YYREEE (reference sequence). Between the trimmed V and J ends, which lost 0 bases and 6 bases, there was a span of 10 bases. This CDR3 spans 13 amino acids. The CDR3 DNA follows: TGTGCCAGCAGCTTGGGGGGCTGGAGCGAGCAGTACTTC. The encoded protein is CASSLGGWSEQYF.

The chain employs TRBV20-1 and TRBJ2-5; D unresolved. The CDR3 runs 11 residues. V was trimmed by 6 bases and J by 4 bases, leaving 9 bases between them. The germline gives CDR1 DFQATT, CDR2 SNEGSKA (reference sequence). CDR3 in DNA: TGCAGTGCGTCCTCGCGAGAGACCCAGTACTTC. It is translated as CSASSRETQYF.